This T cell receptor beta chain was observed in a study of cytomegalovirus exposure and HLA in healthy donors. Per the germline V gene, CDR1 is MGHDK and CDR2 is SYGVNS. CDR3 length: 14 amino acids. As for this clone: One end of the junction is discordant with germline, which a read error may explain. The identical CDR3 is also encoded by other nucleotide sequences in the sample.

Amplification used 60 Vbeta primers and 13 Jbeta primers. Clones were read by immunoSEQ multiplex PCR, and TCRdb kept only the in-frame ones, dropping some. Among around 150,000 clones listed, approximately 80% were seen once. Sequencing was done on a sample of PBMCs. V gene TRBV25-1 combines with J gene TRBJ1-1, with D tentatively TRBD1 (5 bases). The source is a woman in her late teens or twenties in good health and CMV-seronegative. CDR3 in amino acids: CASSYTGLNTEAFF. CDR3 sequence (DNA): TGTGCCAGCAGTTACACAGGTTTGAACACCGAAGCTTTCTTT.